This TCR beta chain was obtained from a study of blood T cell repertoires in COVID-19. Across the whole study: Collection of acute and convalescent COVID-19 samples took place in the United States, Italy and Spain. Sources were T cells, B-cell-depleted T cells, or PBMCs; the material itself was cDNA or gDNA.

Losses at the gene ends were 4 bases for V and 4 bases for J; bases not matched to a gene: 2. CDR1 and CDR2 (germline): MNHEY, SMNVEV (reference sequence). This CDR3 has 15 amino acids. Source study methods: Estimates of nucleated cell counts were drawn from the amplification of reference gene primers. Sequencing was performed with immunoSEQ multiplex PCR; in TCRdb, only in-frame clones are kept and a portion is missing. That table is the source of V, J and clone size, and D and trimming were worked out from the DNA. The data contain about 120,000 clones, roughly 83% of them seen just once; the ten biggest clones take up under 3%. This clone came up a few times. The identical CDR3 is also encoded by other nucleotide sequences in the sample.

The chain combines TRBV27 with TRBJ2-1, with 12 nucleotides matching TRBD2. Sequenced material: peripheral blood. This clonotype was sampled from a man aged 30 to 39 with acute or convalescent COVID-19. In DNA form, the CDR3 reads TGTGCCAGCAGTTCCGGGACTAGCGGGTACAATGAGCAGTTCTTC. It translates to CASSSGTSGYNEQFF.